Listed below are T cell receptor beta chains from one sample, sequenced in a study of cytomegalovirus exposure and HLA in healthy donors. Produced via immunoSEQ multiplex PCR; TCRdb's table is partial and in-frame only. The sample contains about 160,000 clones, 79% of which appear only once. The sequenced material came from PBMCs. All receptors come from a middle-aged man in good health and CMV-seronegative. The CDR3 runs from the conserved cysteine through the conserved F or W.

>15|TRBJ2-3|TRBV5-1
CASSPDSLSTDTQYF
>16|TRBJ2-1|TRBV6-5
CASSSLLGSSYNEQFF
>12|TRBJ2-1|TRBV6-6
CASSYGREGKFF
>13|TRBJ1-4|TRBV11-2
CASSTDRAEKLFF
>15|TRBJ1-5|TRBV27
CASSRGGIGNQPQHF
>16|TRBJ2-5|TRBV5-1
CASSLLAEGTSQTQYF
>12|TRBJ1-1|TRBV28
CASRFMNTEAFF
>15|TRBJ2-7|TRBV4-3
CASSRDLTGSYEQYF
>17|TRBJ2-1|TRBV28
CASSLWLLRGRAREQFF
>14|TRBJ1-2|TRBV2
CASSEMTGFYGYTF
>17|TRBJ1-6|TRBV4-3
CASSQGYSTGPNSPLHF
>14|TRBJ2-3|TRBV28
CASSPPGWEDTQYF
>16|TRBJ2-3|TRBV29-1
CSVEDPDRVNTDTQYF
>16|TRBJ2-7|TRBV7-2
CASSRGLAGSWDEQYF
>16|TRBJ2-7|TRBV6-5
CASSSPTSGHSYEQYF
>14|TRBJ2-7|TRBV7-2
CASSGPNRGYEQYF
>15|TRBJ1-3|TRBV7-8
CASSPIGGEKNTIYF